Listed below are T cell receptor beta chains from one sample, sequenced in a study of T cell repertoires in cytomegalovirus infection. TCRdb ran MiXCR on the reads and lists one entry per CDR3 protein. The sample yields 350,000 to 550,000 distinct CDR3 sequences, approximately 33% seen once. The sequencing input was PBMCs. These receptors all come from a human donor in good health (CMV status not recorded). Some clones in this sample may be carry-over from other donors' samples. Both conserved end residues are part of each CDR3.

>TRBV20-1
CSAREGGAMSWNQPQHF
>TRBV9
CASSVEVKGSPLHF
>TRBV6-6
CASSYESTYEQYF
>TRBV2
CASSESPTGYSPLHF
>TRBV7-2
CAERDIHSYEQYF
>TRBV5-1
CASSLTSGGSLYNEQFF
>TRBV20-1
CSARGRTGFEVNDRETQYF
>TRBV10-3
CAISRDSSYEQYF
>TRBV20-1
CSAPALGKDYGYTF
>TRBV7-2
CASSRSTGLNYGYTF
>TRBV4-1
CASSPTLGRGGPGNTIYF
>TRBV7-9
CDSSDFRGENYEQYF
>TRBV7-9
CASSFYPPGRASEQYF
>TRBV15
CATRATGGSYNSPLHF
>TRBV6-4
CASKQGPSTDTQYF
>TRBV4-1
CDSSQDRSAYNEQFF
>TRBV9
CASSPGAAAGGDFKQFF
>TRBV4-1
CASSQVGAASPYEQYF
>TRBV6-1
CASKPTGTGWGEQFF
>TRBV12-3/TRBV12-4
CASSADRANTEAFF
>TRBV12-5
CASGLGQLPTHNEQFF
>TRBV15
CATRTGPERINEQFF
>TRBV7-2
CASSQGQGAIGEQFF
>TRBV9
CASGGYNSPLHF
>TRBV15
CATSRDGTVNTEAFF
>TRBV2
CASGIGQQETQYF
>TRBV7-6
CASSLDGPNTEAFF
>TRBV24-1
CATSVNGQGARETQYF
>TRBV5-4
CASSRLAGGVETQYF
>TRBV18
CASQGDTEAFF
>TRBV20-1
CSAPGQGAGTDTQYF
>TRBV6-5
CASMGQADTYEQYF
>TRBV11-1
CASSARTGEAFF
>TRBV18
CASSQERKNSPLHF
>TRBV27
CASSLSRGEDTQYF
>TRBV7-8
CASSSLLAVSTDTQYF
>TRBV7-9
CASSGVVGTDTQYF
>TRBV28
CASSATFYNSPLHF
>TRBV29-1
CSVADRAKTYEQYF
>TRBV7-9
CASSNLVIAGAGDTQYF
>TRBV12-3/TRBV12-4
CASIRQDKNTGELFF
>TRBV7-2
CASSAGQGGNEQYF
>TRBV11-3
CASSLEGRGTQYF
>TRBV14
CASSLGHRPTGELFF
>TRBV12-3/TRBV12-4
CASSKDNYGYTF
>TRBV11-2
CASSLGAAGFTEAFF
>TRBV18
CASSPREGTQYF
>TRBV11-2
CASSPFRVPYEQYF
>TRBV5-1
CASSLSGGFQNIQYF
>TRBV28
CASSSGAGYGYTF
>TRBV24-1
CATSDAEAGGYNEQFF
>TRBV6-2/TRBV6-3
CASKSTPSTDTQYF
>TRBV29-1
CSVEEGLAVQETQYF
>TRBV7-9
CASSLVLTGPRDTQYF
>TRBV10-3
CATGEGSPYYGYTF